What follows are 22 T cell receptor beta chains derived from one specimen sequenced in a study of cytomegalovirus exposure and HLA in healthy donors. Primers included in the PCR were 60 Vbeta and 13 Jbeta primers. The assay was immunoSEQ multiplex PCR, and TCRdb's table has in-frame clones only and misses some. The repertoire includes about 160,000 clones, over 70% of them detected once, and under 3% sits in the top ten. Sample: PBMCs. The receptors were sampled from a woman between 45 and 60 years old in good health and CMV-seropositive.

J is TRBJ2-7 and V is TRBV9; D might be TRBD1 (6 bases). The ends were cut back, 1 base at V and 4 bases at J, with 12 bases in the middle. CDR1 is SGDLS and CDR2 is YYNGEE in the germline V gene. The CDR3 is 14 residues long. CDR3 region: CASSVHPDRYEQYF. The CDR3 coding sequence is TGTGCCAGCAGCGTACATCCGGACAGATACGAGCAGTACTTC.

The chain recombines TRBV6-1 with TRBJ2-3; D is undetermined. This CDR3 region has 16 residues. The germline V gene has CDR1 MNHNS and CDR2 SASEGT. V was clipped by 0 bases and J by 2 bases, with 12 bases between them. CDR3 protein: CASSEAFVILTDTQYF. The CDR3 DNA is TGTGCCAGCAGTGAAGCGTTCGTAATTCTCACAGATACGCAGTATTTT.

The chain employs TRBV5-1 and TRBJ2-7; D not certain. In germline, CDR1 is SGHRS, CDR2 YFSETQ. V was pared by 3 bases and J by 6 bases, with 16 bases between. This CDR3 is 14 amino acids long. The CDR3 bases are TGCGCCAGCAGCTCGACCCCCGAGGCGGCCGAGCAGTACTTC. This sequence encodes CASSSTPEAAEQYF. The whole variable domain, filled in from reference TRBV5-1 and TRBJ2-7, reads KAGVTQTPRYLIKTRGQQVTLSCSPISGHRSVSWYQQTPGQGLQFLFEYFSETQRNKGNFPGRFSGRQFSNSRSEMNVSTLELGDSALYLCASSSTPEAAEQYFGPGTRLTVT.

The chain combines TRBV7-7 with TRBJ2-2; TRBD2 matches at 13 bases. Germline trimming cut 5 bases from V and 12 bases from J; bases unmatched to any gene: 6. Germline assignment: CDR1 SSHAT and CDR2 FNYEAQ (reference sequence). The CDR3 sequence is 14 residues long. The DNA for the CDR3 is TGTGCCAGCAGCCCCACTAGCGGGGGGGCTCAGCTGTTTTTT. It is translated as CASSPTSGGAQLFF.

This clone has a handful of counts. The V and J genes are TRBV7-9 and TRBJ2-1; D remains unclear. The ends were cut back, 5 bases at V and 7 bases at J, with 12 bases in the middle. Per germline, CDR1 SEHNR and CDR2 FQNEAQ (reference sequence). CDR3 length: 13 amino acids. The CDR3 spells CASSPTLGNEQFF. CDR3 bases: TGTGCCAGCAGCCCCACTCTAGGAAATGAGCAGTTCTTC.

J is TRBJ2-3 and V is TRBV7-6, with D possibly TRBD1 on 5 matching bases. The germline CDR1 and CDR2 sequences are SGHVS and FNYEAQ. This CDR3 spans 16 amino acids. Between the trimmed V and J ends, which lost 3 bases and 2 bases, there was a span of 15 bases. The CDR3: CASSLLTEGVTDTQYF. DNA for the CDR3: TGTGCCAGCAGCTTGCTGACAGAAGGAGTCACAGATACGCAGTATTTT.

CDR3 in amino acids: CASSEIQGGGTEAFF. DNA for the CDR3: TGCGCCAGCAGCGAGATACAGGGTGGTGGAACTGAAGCTTTCTTT. V and J are TRBV5-1 and TRBJ1-1; TRBD1 might be the D (6 bases). The germline V and J ends were trimmed by 4 bases and 5 bases, with 18 bases remaining between them. The CDR3 extends over 15 amino acids. Looked up from germline, CDR1 is SGHRS and CDR2 is YFSETQ.

In its sample, this clone was seen once. The chain carries TRBV9 and TRBJ2-5; maybe TRBD2 (5 bases). The CDR3 is 14 residues long. V shed 0 bases and J shed 5 bases, with 11 bases lying between them. The germline V gene encodes CDR1 SGDLS and CDR2 YYNGEE. The CDR3 here is CASSVGVAWETQYF. The CDR3 region has the DNA TGTGCCAGCAGCGTAGGTGTAGCGTGGGAGACCCAGTACTTC.

The chain is built from TRBV7-8 and TRBJ1-1; 7 bases fit TRBD1. V shed 5 bases and J 5 bases; nucleotides not matched to a gene: 11. The germline gives CDR1 SGHVS, CDR2 FQNEAQ. This CDR3 has 15 amino acids. CDR3 amino acids: CASSPTTGSETEAFF. CDR3 DNA sequence: TGTGCCAGCAGCCCAACGACAGGGAGCGAGACTGAAGCTTTCTTT.

This rearrangement joins TRBV5-1 to TRBJ2-3, with 8 bases lining up with TRBD2. Germline V CDR1 and CDR2: SGHRS, YFSETQ. This CDR3 is 18 amino acids long. V was pared by 2 bases and J by 5 bases, with 16 bases of the junction left unmatched. The CDR3 loop reads CASSFPGAAGALGDTQYF. In DNA, the CDR3 is TGCGCCAGCAGCTTTCCCGGCGCAGCGGGGGCCCTCGGAGATACGCAGTATTTT.

This chain connects TRBV4-2 to TRBJ1-4; D gene uncertain. V gave up 0 bases and J gave up 5 bases, with 7 bases separating them. CDR1 is LGHNA, CDR2 YNFKEQ, per germline. The CDR3 totals 14 residues. The CDR3 protein is CASSQDARNEKLFF. The CDR3 DNA follows: TGTGCCAGCAGCCAAGATGCGAGAAATGAAAAACTGTTTTTT.

This clone has a handful of counts. This chain links TRBV7-8 with TRBJ1-2, with 8 bases matching TRBD1. In germline, CDR1 is SGHVS, CDR2 FQNEAQ. The trim removed 5 bases at V and 5 bases at J, leaving 4 bases unmatched. There are 13 residues in the CDR3. The CDR3 region has the DNA TGTGCCAGCAGCCCGGACAGGGTTTATGGCTACACCTTC. Its protein product is CASSPDRVYGYTF.

V and J are TRBV6-5 and TRBJ1-6; 7 nucleotides align to TRBD1. J lost 2 bases, V lost 5 bases, and 3 bases had no gene match. This CDR3 spans 15 amino acids. Germline V gene data show CDR1 as MNHEY and CDR2 as SVGAGI. CDR3 residues: CASSLGTAYNSPLHF. CDR3 nucleotides: TGTGCCAGCAGTCTCGGGACAGCCTATAATTCACCCCTCCACTTT.

This chain links TRBV7-6 with TRBJ2-2, with D perhaps TRBD1 (6 bases). Per the germline V gene, CDR1 is SGHVS and CDR2 is FNYEAQ. CDR3 length equals 17 residues. V dropped 1 base and J dropped 4 bases, with 16 bases sitting between them. CDR3 DNA sequence: TGTGCCAGCAGCTTAGAGGGCACAGGGTTTGGCACCGGGGAGCTGTTTTTT. Protein sequence: CASSLEGTGFGTGELFF.

V and J are TRBV18 and TRBJ2-7; D may be TRBD2 (6 bases). V lost 5 bases and J lost 7, with 24 bases in between. The CDR3 sequence is 16 residues long. Germline V gene data show CDR1 as KGHSH and CDR2 as LQKENI. The CDR3 here is CASSAFDASATSEQYF. The CDR3 region has the DNA TGTGCCAGCTCAGCGTTTGACGCTAGCGCCACGTCTGAGCAGTACTTC. Using reference TRBV18 and TRBJ2-7 for the parts outside the CDR3, the full variable domain is NAGVMQNPRHLVRRRGQEARLRCSPMKGHSHVYWYRQLPEEGLKFMVYLQKENIIDESGMPKERFSAEFPKEGPSILRIQQVVRGDSAAYFCASSAFDASATSEQYFGPGTRLTVT.

The J gene is TRBJ1-5, the V gene TRBV7-8; D is unresolved. V lost 3 bases to trimming and J lost 2 bases, with 8 bases between them. Germline assignment: CDR1 SGHVS and CDR2 FQNEAQ. The length of the CDR3 is 14 residues. CDR3 protein: CASSLRARNQPQHF. The CDR3 coding sequence is TGTGCCAGCAGCTTGCGGGCTCGCAATCAGCCCCAGCATTTT.

The V call is TRBV6-4, the J call TRBJ2-2, with 7 bases fitting TRBD1. Germline values: CDR1 MRHNA, CDR2 SNTAGT. This CDR3 comprises 15 residues. V lost 5 bases, J lost 0 bases, and 3 bases stayed unmatched. This CDR3 reads CASSRDRANTGELFF. CDR3 sequence (DNA): TGTGCCAGCAGTAGGGACAGAGCGAACACCGGGGAGCTGTTTTTT.

The genes are TRBV19 and TRBJ2-2; 9 bases fit TRBD1. Looked up from germline, CDR1 is LNHDA and CDR2 is SQIVND (reference sequence). V shed 6 bases and J 4 bases; nucleotides not matched to a gene: 6. The CDR3 covers 15 residues. The CDR3 loop reads CASRGTGSFTGELFF. The CDR3 DNA reads as TGTGCCAGTAGGGGGACAGGGTCCTTCACCGGGGAGCTGTTTTTT. Full variable domain (remainder filled in from reference TRBV19 and TRBJ2-2): DGGITQSPKYLFRKEGQNVTLSCEQNLNHDAMYWYRQDPGQGLRLIYYSQIVNDFQKGDIAEGYSVSREKKESFPLTVTSAQKNPTAFYLCASRGTGSFTGELFFGEGSRLTVL.

This sequence joins TRBV11-2 and TRBJ2-3; the D gene is possibly TRBD2 (7 bases). Per germline, CDR1 SGHAT and CDR2 FQNNGV. The CDR3 spans 16 residues. V lost 0 bases, J lost 5 bases, and 15 bases lay in between. The CDR3 coding sequence is TGTGCCAGCAGCTTAGATAGTGGGGGGGCCAGAGATACGCAGTATTTT. This gives the protein CASSLDSGGARDTQYF.

The sample holds many counts of this clone. V gene TRBV7-5 combines with J gene TRBJ2-3; the D call in the table, TRBD2, was not verified against the DNA. TRBV7-5 corresponds to a pseudogene. The CDR3 runs to 17 residues. The CDR3, as DNA: TGTGTCAGAAGCTCGCCCAAGGTGAGGCCTGGCACAGATACGCAGTATTTT. Residues: CVRSSPKVRPGTDTQYF.

The CDR3 DNA follows: TGTGCCAGCAGCTTGTATTCGGGGGGAGTCGCCGGGGAGCTGTTTTTT. Translated, it gives CASSLYSGGVAGELFF. The chain is built from TRBV5-6 and TRBJ2-2, with 7 bases lining up with TRBD2. Germline V gene sequence: CDR1 SGHDT, CDR2 YYEEEE. The trim removed 1 base at V and 6 bases at J, leaving 9 bases unmatched. The CDR3 runs to 16 residues.

V is TRBV9 and J is TRBJ2-7, with 9 bases that match TRBD1. Unmatched junction bases numbered 7, after V lost 5 bases and J lost 4 bases. CDR1 and CDR2 (germline): SGDLS, YYNGEE. CDR3 length equals 14 residues. CDR3: CASRDPGQGYEQYF. The CDR3 nucleotides read TGTGCCAGCAGGGACCCGGGACAGGGATACGAGCAGTACTTC.